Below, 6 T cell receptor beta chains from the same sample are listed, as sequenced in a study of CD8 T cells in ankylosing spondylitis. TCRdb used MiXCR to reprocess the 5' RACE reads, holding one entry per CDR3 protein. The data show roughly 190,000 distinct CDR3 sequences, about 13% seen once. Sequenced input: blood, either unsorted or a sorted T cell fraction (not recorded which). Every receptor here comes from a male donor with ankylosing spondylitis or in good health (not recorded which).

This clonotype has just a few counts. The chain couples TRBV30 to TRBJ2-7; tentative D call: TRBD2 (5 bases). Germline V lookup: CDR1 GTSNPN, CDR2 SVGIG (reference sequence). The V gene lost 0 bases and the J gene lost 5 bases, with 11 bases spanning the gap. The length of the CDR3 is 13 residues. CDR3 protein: CAWSVVEGNEQYF. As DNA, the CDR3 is TGTGCCTGGAGTGTAGTTGAGGGAAACGAGCAGTACTTC.

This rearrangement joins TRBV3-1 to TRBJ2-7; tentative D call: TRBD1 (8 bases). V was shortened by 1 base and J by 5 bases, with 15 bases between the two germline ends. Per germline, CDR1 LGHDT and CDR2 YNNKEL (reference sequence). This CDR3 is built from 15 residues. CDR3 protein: CASSQGLQGGDEQYF. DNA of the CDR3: TGTGCCAGCAGCCAAGGCTTACAGGGGGGGGACGAGCAGTACTTC.

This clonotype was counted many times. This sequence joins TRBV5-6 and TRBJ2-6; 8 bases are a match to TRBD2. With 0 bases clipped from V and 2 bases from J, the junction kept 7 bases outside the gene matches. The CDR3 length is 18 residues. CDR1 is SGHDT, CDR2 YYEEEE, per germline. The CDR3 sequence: CASSLGLASSPGANVLTF. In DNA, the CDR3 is TGTGCCAGCAGCTTGGGACTAGCGAGTTCCCCTGGGGCCAACGTCCTGACTTTC. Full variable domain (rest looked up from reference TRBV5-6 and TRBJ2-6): DAGVTQSPTHLIKTRGQQVTLRCSPKSGHDTVSWYQQALGQGPQFIFQYYEEEERQRGNFPDRFSGHQFPNYSSELNVNALLLGDSALYLCASSLGLASSPGANVLTFGAGSRLTVL.

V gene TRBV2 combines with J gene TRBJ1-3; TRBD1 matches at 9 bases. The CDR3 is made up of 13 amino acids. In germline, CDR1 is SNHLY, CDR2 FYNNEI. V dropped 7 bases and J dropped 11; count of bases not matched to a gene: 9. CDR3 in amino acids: CASNPGQGVAIYF. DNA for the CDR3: TGTGCCAGCAATCCGGGACAGGGTGTAGCCATATATTTT.

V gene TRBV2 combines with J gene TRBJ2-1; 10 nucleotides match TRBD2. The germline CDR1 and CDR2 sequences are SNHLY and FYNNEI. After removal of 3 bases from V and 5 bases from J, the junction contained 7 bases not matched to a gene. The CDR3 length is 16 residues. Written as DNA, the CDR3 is TGTGCCAGCAGTGATTGGAGCGGGGGGGCCAACAATGAGCAGTTCTTC. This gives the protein CASSDWSGGANNEQFF.

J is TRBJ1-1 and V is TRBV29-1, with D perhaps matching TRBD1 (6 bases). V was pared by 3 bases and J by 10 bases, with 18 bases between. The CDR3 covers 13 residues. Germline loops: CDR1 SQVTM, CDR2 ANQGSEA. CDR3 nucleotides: TGCAGCGTTGAGGGGGGCCCAACGGCCGGAGCTTTCTTT. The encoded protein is CSVEGGPTAGAFF. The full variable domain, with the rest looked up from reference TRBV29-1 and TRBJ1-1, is SAVISQKPSRDICQRGTSLTIQCQVDSQVTMMFWYRQQPGQSLTLIATANQGSEATYESGFVIDKFPISRPNLTFSTLTVSNMSPEDSSIYLCSVEGGPTAGAFFGQGTRLTVV.